One and the same sample provided the 2 T cell receptor beta chains below, sequenced in a study of shared clonotypes between healthy human individuals. Profiling relied on immunoSEQ multiplex PCR, and the TCRdb table lists in-frame clones only, not all of them. The repertoire holds under 120,000 clones, with 67% as singletons. The sequenced sample consisted of memory CD8+ T cells sorted from blood. The subset denotes: CD45RO+ cells pooled with CCR7-negative TemRA cells. The receptors originated from a woman in her 30s in good health.

This clone was detected a few times. This chain links TRBV6-1 with TRBJ1-1; no clear D. Germline assignment: CDR1 MNHNS and CDR2 SASEGT. The CDR3 extends over 14 amino acids. Between the trimmed V and J ends, which lost 2 bases and 1 base, there was a span of 8 bases. The CDR3 nucleotides are TGTGCCAGCAGTGAATTTCTAGAGAACACTGAAGCTTTCTTT. It is translated as CASSEFLENTEAFF.

The chain links TRBV19 to TRBJ1-4; the D is unclear. Germline CDR1 and CDR2: LNHDA and SQIVND (reference sequence). The CDR3 is made up of 15 amino acids. The V gene lost 7 bases and the J gene lost 5 bases, with 17 bases spanning the gap. The DNA of the CDR3 is TGTGCCAGTACCCCCCTAGGCGGAAGCAATGAAAAACTGTTTTTT. Translated: CASTPLGGSNEKLFF.